The present TCR beta chain was sequenced within a study of T cell changes during pregnancy in multiple sclerosis (dated by TCRdb to about 2019). The study in broad terms: The study looked at changes in the T cell repertoire across pregnancy in women with multiple sclerosis.

Notes on this clone: Which antigen it targets is not known. The sample holds no much larger clone one base away, and base qualities are not on file.

The CDR3 has 20 amino acids, counting the end cysteine and phenylalanine. Of the read, only the CDR3 DNA is kept; its 60 bases are in frame from base 1. Library prep was done by the immunoSEQ multiplex PCR assay. TCRdb mirrors the immuneACCESS table, restricted to in-frame sequences. Some clones are absent from its copies; in checked studies, under half trace to an unresolved V gene, and the reason for the others is unknown. The sample table shows tens of thousands of clones, and 90% to 95% are seen once. About 0.7% of the sample rests with the top ten. The starting material was peripheral blood, obtained in the third trimester of pregnancy. The chain links TRBV12-1 with TRBJ2-1; the table's D gene call, TRBD2, was not cross checked with the DNA. TRBV12-1 is described as a pseudogene. This receptor was taken from a female donor in good health, enrolled as a control in a pregnancy study. The CDR3 amino acid sequence is: CASSLDRLPTAGGHNNEQFF. The bases are TGTGCCAGCAGCCTAGACCGTTTGCCCACAGCGGGAGGGCACAACAATGAGCAGTTCTTC.